Listed below are T cell receptor beta chains from one sample, sequenced in a study of shared clonotypes between healthy human individuals. TCRdb keeps only in-frame clones here, not all; method: immunoSEQ multiplex PCR. This sample has around 2.5 million clones, with over 85% found just once. Material: naive CD4+ T cells from PBMCs. These receptors all come from a man younger than 30 in good health. Some clones in this sample may be carry-over from other donors' samples. Both conserved end residues are part of each CDR3. Each record gives: clone size, V gene, J gene, D gene, CDR3 protein. A D gene is named only where the DNA matches it firmly. The size entry is marked missing in some rows and otherwise reads once, few, many or a size class.

NA	TRBV5-1	TRBJ1-2	NA	CASSLVGEPSFGYTF
NA	TRBV18	TRBJ1-2	NA	CASSPQDGYTF
NA	TRBV28	TRBJ2-7	TRBD2	CASRSGGGTEQYF
NA	TRBV6-4	TRBJ1-3	NA	CAGPGTKSGNTIYF
NA	TRBV27	TRBJ2-7	NA	CASTTVIGGPRYF
NA	TRBV18	TRBJ2-5	NA	CASSPALQETQYF
NA	TRBV9	TRBJ1-2	NA	CASSVEGDKLSGYTF
NA	TRBV5-1	TRBJ2-2	NA	CASSPPGGANTGELFF
NA	TRBV7-8	TRBJ2-3	TRBD1	CASSNPGQGRTDTQYF
NA	TRBV5-1	TRBJ1-4	NA	CASSLAGSHPNEKLFF
NA	TRBV11-3	TRBJ2-2	NA	CASSPGGADRTGELFF
NA	TRBV27	TRBJ2-3	NA	CASSFGQRISTDTQYF
NA	TRBV28	TRBJ2-7	TRBD1	CASSFFGTGSWEQYF
NA	TRBV5-1	TRBJ2-5	NA	CASSLSGGVGETQYF
NA	TRBV4-1	TRBJ2-3	NA	CASSLRGHREGRDTQYF
NA	TRBV30	TRBJ2-1	TRBD2	CAWALGGSSYNEQFF
once	TRBV21-1	TRBJ1-2	NA	CASSGPGGTNYGYTF
NA	TRBV5-1	TRBJ2-5	NA	CASSRERGGGQETQYF
NA	TRBV4-3	TRBJ2-3	TRBD2	CASSQGAGGPADTQYF
NA	TRBV30	TRBJ1-2	NA	CAWGGAGYTF
NA	TRBV5-4	TRBJ2-5	NA	CASSLRETQYF
NA	TRBV7-9	TRBJ1-1	NA	CASSSYLRDTEAFF
NA	TRBV5-1	TRBJ2-1	TRBD2	CASRISGISYNEQFF
NA	TRBV28	TRBJ1-3	NA	CASTRDTNSGNTIYF
NA	TRBV28	TRBJ1-4	TRBD1	CASSSQLGTGWEKLFF
NA	TRBV5-4	TRBJ2-7	NA	CASSKDPQAYEQYF
NA	TRBV14	TRBJ2-1	NA	CASSLPGLVYNEQFF
NA	TRBV5-4	TRBJ2-7	NA	CASSFGNTYEQYF
NA	TRBV14	TRBJ2-7	TRBD1	CASSKGQTSYEQYF
NA	TRBV11-2	TRBJ1-5	NA	CASSSRPNQPQHF
NA	TRBV18	TRBJ1-3	NA	CASSPSRDATGNTIYF
NA	TRBV11-2	TRBJ2-5	TRBD1	CASSLGDRGYQETQYF
NA	TRBV5-1	TRBJ2-3	NA	CASSFSMGTDTQYF
NA	TRBV18	TRBJ2-1	NA	CASSQSKGNEQFF
once	TRBV28	TRBJ1-1	TRBD1	CASSTPGQGMNTEAFF
NA	TRBV28	TRBJ1-4	TRBD1	CASSLYGWTGEEKLFF
NA	TRBV6-1	TRBJ1-5	NA	CASSPAYNQPQHF
NA	TRBV25-1	TRBJ2-7	NA	CASSDRGGISYEQYF
once	TRBV7-2	TRBJ2-3	TRBD2	CASSYDRASGSWTTDTQYF
NA	TRBV7-9	TRBJ1-4	NA	CASSPGFQLFF
NA	TRBV28	TRBJ1-3	NA	CASSPPPSGNTIYF
NA	TRBV11-3	TRBJ2-7	NA	CASSPPGRSYEQYF
NA	TRBV11-2	TRBJ2-7	NA	CASSNQGTYEQYF
NA	TRBV9	TRBJ2-7	NA	CASSVGQKPYEQYF